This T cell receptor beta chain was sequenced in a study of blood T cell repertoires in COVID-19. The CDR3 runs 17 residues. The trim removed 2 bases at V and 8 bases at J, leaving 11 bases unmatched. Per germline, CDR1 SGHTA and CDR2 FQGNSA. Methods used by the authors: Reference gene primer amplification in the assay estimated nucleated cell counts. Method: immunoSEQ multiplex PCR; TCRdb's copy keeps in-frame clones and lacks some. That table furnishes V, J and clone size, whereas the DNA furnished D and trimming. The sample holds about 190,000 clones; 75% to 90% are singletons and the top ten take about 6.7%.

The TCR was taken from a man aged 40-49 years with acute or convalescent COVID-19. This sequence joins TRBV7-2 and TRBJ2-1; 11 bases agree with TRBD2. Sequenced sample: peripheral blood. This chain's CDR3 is CASSLFSGGARADEQFF. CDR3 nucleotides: TGTGCCAGCAGCTTATTTAGCGGGGGGGCCCGCGCGGATGAGCAGTTCTTC.